The subject of this entry is one T cell receptor beta chain. PCR involved 60 Vbeta and 13 Jbeta primers. Assay: immunoSEQ multiplex PCR; the TCRdb copy retains only in-frame clones and omits some. The table has roughly 99,000 clones, about 74% seen once. The sample is drawn from a study of cytomegalovirus exposure and HLA in healthy donors. Germline CDR1 SNHLY, CDR2 FYNNEI. V was pared by 5 bases and J by 3 bases, with 13 bases between. This CDR3 has 14 amino acids. The rearrangement links TRBV2 to TRBJ1-2, with D unresolved. The TCR was taken from a woman aged 35 to 49 in good health and CMV-seropositive. Sequencing was done on a sample of PBMCs. The CDR3 DNA is TGTGCCAGCAGTTTGGCCTGGACTGACTATGGCTACACCTTC. It is translated as CASSLAWTDYGYTF.